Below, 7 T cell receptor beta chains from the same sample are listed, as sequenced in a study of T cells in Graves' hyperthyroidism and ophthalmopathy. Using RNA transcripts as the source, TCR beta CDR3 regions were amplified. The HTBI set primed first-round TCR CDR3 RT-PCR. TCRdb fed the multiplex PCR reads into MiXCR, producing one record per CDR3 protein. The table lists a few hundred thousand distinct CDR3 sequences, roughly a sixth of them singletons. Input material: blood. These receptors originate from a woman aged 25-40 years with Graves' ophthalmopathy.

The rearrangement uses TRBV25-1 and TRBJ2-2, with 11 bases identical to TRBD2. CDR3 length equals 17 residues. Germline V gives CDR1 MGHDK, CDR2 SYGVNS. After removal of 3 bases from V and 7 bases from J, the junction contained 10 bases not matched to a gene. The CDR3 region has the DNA TGTGCCAGCAGTGAGGGGATAGCGGGAGGGCCGGGCGGGGAGCTGTTTTTT. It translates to CASSEGIAGGPGGELFF. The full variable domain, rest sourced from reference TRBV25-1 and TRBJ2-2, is EADIYQTPRYLVIGTGKKITLECSQTMGHDKMYWYQQDPGMELHLIHYSYGVNSTEKGDLSSESTVSRIRTEHFPLTLESARPSHTSQYLCASSEGIAGGPGGELFFGEGSRLTVL.

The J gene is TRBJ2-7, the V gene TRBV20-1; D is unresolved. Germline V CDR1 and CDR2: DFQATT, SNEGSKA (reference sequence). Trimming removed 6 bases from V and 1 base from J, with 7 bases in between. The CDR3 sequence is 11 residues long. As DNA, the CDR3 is TGCAGTGCCGGACCTTCCTACGAGCAGTACTTC. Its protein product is CSAGPSYEQYF.

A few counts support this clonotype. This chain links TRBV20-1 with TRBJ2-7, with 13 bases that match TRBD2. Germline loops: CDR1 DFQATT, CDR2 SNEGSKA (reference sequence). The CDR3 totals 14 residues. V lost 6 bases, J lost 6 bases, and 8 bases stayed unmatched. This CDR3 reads CSATTSGRAREQYF. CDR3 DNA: TGCAGTGCCACCACTAGCGGGAGGGCCCGCGAGCAGTACTTC.

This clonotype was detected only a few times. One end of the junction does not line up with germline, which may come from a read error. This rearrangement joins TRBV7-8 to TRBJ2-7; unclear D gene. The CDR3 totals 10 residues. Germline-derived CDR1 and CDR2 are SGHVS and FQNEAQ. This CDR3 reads CASGFYEQYF. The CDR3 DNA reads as TGTGCCAGCGGCTTCTACGAGCAGTACTTC.

The CDR3 sequence is CASSSTSVQETQYF. The DNA of the CDR3 is TGTGCCAGCAGTTCAACTAGCGTGCAAGAGACCCAGTACTTC. This chain joins TRBV12-3 or TRBV12-4 and TRBJ2-5, with 7 bases identical to TRBD2. The CDR3 has 14 amino acids. V shed 4 bases and J 2 bases; nucleotides not matched to a gene: 4.

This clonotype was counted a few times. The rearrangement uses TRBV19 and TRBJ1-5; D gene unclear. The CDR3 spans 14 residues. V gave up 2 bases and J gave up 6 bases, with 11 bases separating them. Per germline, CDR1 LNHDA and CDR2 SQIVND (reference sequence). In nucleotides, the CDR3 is TGTGCCAGTAGTATATGGTCGGGCCCTCAGCCCCAGCATTTT. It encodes CASSIWSGPQPQHF.

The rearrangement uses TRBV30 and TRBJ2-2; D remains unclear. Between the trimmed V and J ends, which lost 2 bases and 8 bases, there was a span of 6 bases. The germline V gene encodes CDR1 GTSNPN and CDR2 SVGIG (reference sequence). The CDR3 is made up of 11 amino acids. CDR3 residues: CAWSNVGELFF. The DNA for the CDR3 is TGTGCCTGGAGTAATGTAGGGGAGCTGTTTTTT.